These T cell receptor beta chains were read from a single sample in a study of tumor-infiltrating lymphocytes in primary liver carcinoma. TCRdb independently ran MiXCR on the multiplex PCR reads; one entry per CDR3 protein. The repertoire holds about 190,000 distinct CDR3 sequences, with 85% as singletons. The sequenced material came from tumor tissue from primary liver carcinoma. All receptors derive from a man in his forties with primary liver carcinoma and hepatitis B virus infection. Each CDR3 is given with its conserved first and last residue. The order of the fields is D gene, V gene, clone size, J gene, CDR3 length, CDR3 DNA, CDR3 protein. The D gene is left open where the match is weak. For some rows the clone size is stated as once, few or many, or as a class when expanded; others skip it.

NA	TRBV11-2	NA	TRBJ2-4	15	TGTGCCAGCACCACTTTGGCGGTAGCCAAAGACACTCAGTACTTC	CASTTLAVAKDTQYF
NA	TRBV6-6	NA	TRBJ1-4	11	TGTACCAGGAGTTCGGGGGGAAAACTGTTTTTT	CTRSSGGKLFF
TRBD1	TRBV28	NA	TRBJ1-5	16	TGTGCCAGTACCTTCGACAGGGGGGCCTCCAATCAGCCCCAGCTTTTT	CASTFDRGASNQPQLF
NA	TRBV29-1	NA	TRBJ2-5	13	TGCAGCATTGAAGGCGGGCTCGAGGTGACCCAGTACTTC	CSIEGGLEVTQYF
TRBD2	TRBV29-1	NA	TRBJ2-3	17	TGCAGCGTTGGCGGGACTTGCGGGAGAGGGTGCCCAGATACGCAGTATTTT	CSVGGTCGRGCPDTQYF
NA	TRBV4-2	NA	TRBJ2-1	14	TGTGCCAGCAGCCAGAGGGGACTGTACAATGAGCAGTTATTC	CASSQRGLYNEQLF
NA	TRBV12-3/TRBV12-4	medium-sized	TRBJ1-1	12	TGTGCCAGCAGGTATGTGACGGCTGAAGCTTTCTTT	CASRYVTAEAFF
TRBD2	TRBV5-1	once	TRBJ2-5	17	TGCGCCAGCAGCTCCTATGGACTAGCGGGAAAGCAAGAGACCCACTACTTC	CASSSYGLAGKQETHYF
NA	TRBV7-9	NA	TRBJ1-2	14	TGTCCCAGCAGCCAAGCTGGGGGGTATGAAGGCTACTCCTTC	CPSSQAGGYEGYSF
TRBD1	TRBV11-2	NA	TRBJ2-1	11	TGTGCCAGTAGCTATGACAGGGACCAGTTCTTC	CASSYDRDQFF
NA	TRBV9	NA	TRBJ2-2	14	TGTGCCAGCAGCGTACGGGTCGACACCGGGGAGCTGTTTTTT	CASSVRVDTGELFF
NA	TRBV4-1	NA	TRBJ1-6	15	TGCGCCAGCAGCCAAGATAGAACAGGGAATTCACCCCTCCACTTC	CASSQDRTGNSPLHF
TRBD2	TRBV29-1	NA	TRBJ2-7	13	TGCAGCGCGGCGGCGAGAGCGGGATACGAGCAGTACTTC	CSAAARAGYEQYF
TRBD2	TRBV6-5	once	TRBJ2-7	18	TGTGACAGCAGTTACCGCTACACTAGCGGGATCAGCTCCTACGAGCAGTACTTC	CDSSYRYTSGISSYEQYF
NA	TRBV5-1	once	TRBJ2-2	15	TGCGCCAGCAGCTTCGTGACAACCAACACCGGGGAGCTGTTTTTT	CASSFVTTNTGELFF
NA	TRBV29-1	NA	TRBJ1-1	12	TGCAGCGTGGTAAAAGCTAACGCTGAAGCTTTCTTT	CSVVKANAEAFF
TRBD2	TRBV6-5	NA	TRBJ2-1	17	TGTACCAGCAGACCACCTGGACTAGCGGGGATTTACAATGAGCAGTTCTTC	CTSRPPGLAGIYNEQFF
NA	TRBV11-2	NA	TRBJ2-5	15	TGTGCCAGCAGCTCCCCCCTACAGGGACAAGAGACCCAGTACTTC	CASSSPLQGQETQYF
NA	TRBV6-5	NA	TRBJ1-1	15	TGTGTCAACAGTTACTCGATCGGGGGCGGAGCTGAAGATTTCTTT	CVNSYSIGGGAEDFF
NA	TRBV29-1	once	TRBJ1-5	13	TGCAGTGTTGTTGGACAGATCAATCTGCCCCAGCATTTT	CSVVGQINLPQHF
TRBD1	TRBV10-3	NA	TRBJ1-5	13	TGCGTCATGACCGGGACAGACCAGGCGCCCCAGCATTTT	CVMTGTDQAPQHF
NA	TRBV6-1	NA	TRBJ2-5	15	TGTGCTAGCAGAGCACTGGGGACGAGCCAAGAGACCCAGTACTTC	CASRALGTSQETQYF
TRBD1	TRBV4-3	few	TRBJ2-2	15	TGCGCCAGCAACCAAGGACAGGTCGAAACCGGGGAGCTGTTTTTT	CASNQGQVETGELFF
TRBD1	TRBV11-2	NA	TRBJ2-6	21	TGTGCCAGAAGCATGGGGGAAGACAGGGGCATTTCCCTCTCTGGGGCCAACATCCTGACTTTC	CARSMGEDRGISLSGANILTF
NA	TRBV29-1	NA	TRBJ1-1	15	TGCCGCGTTGAAGGAGGGGACGCAGTGAACACTGAAGCCTTCTTT	CRVEGGDAVNTEAFF
NA	TRBV7-2	NA	TRBJ2-3	15	TGTGCCAGCAGCTTATCCAGCGGGCCGACAGATACGCAGTATTTT	CASSLSSGPTDTQYF
TRBD2	TRBV29-1	NA	TRBJ2-2	15	TGCAGCACGGCCGGGACTAGCGGGAGAATCGGGGAGCTGTTTTTT	CSTAGTSGRIGELFF
TRBD2	TRBV6-2/TRBV6-3	NA	TRBJ2-2	12	TGTGCCAACTGCCGGGAGGTCAGGGAGCTGTTTTTT	CANCREVRELFF
NA	TRBV5-5	NA	TRBJ2-1	15	TGTGCCAGAAGCCCCGACTGGACTGATTCCAATAAGCTGTTCTTC	CARSPDWTDSNKLFF
NA	TRBV24-1	NA	TRBJ2-2	16	TGTGCCACCAGTGACTTCGGCAGGGGAAGGTTCGGGGAGCTGTTCTTT	CATSDFGRGRFGELFF
NA	TRBV6-4	NA	TRBJ2-3	15	TGTACCAGCAGTCCCAAAGCGGTGAGAACAGATACGCAGTATTTT	CTSSPKAVRTDTQYF
NA	TRBV6-5	once	TRBJ2-5	15	TGTGCCAGCAGTTACTCGAAGGGGAGTGAAGAGACCCAGTACTTC	CASSYSKGSEETQYF
NA	TRBV4-3	NA	TRBJ2-7	13	TGCACCAGCAGCCCAGGCAATGGCTGCGAGCAGTATTTC	CTSSPGNGCEQYF
NA	TRBV29-1	NA	TRBJ2-2	15	TGCAGAGTTGGATCCCCGGACTCAAACACCGGGGGACTGTTTTTT	CRVGSPDSNTGGLFF
NA	TRBV5-6	NA	TRBJ1-1	14	TGTGTCAGCAGCCGGGGGATGGATTTCACTGAAGCTTTCTTT	CVSSRGMDFTEAFF
NA	TRBV28	NA	TRBJ2-7	16	TGTGCCAGCAGTTCCCCTGGGACTCCCAGGGCGCCCGAGCACTATTTC	CASSSPGTPRAPEHYF
TRBD1	TRBV5-4	NA	TRBJ1-1	15	TGTGACAGCAGCTTGCGACAGGGCGGGGAGACTGAAGCTTTCTTT	CDSSLRQGGETEAFF
TRBD2	TRBV11-3	NA	TRBJ2-1	16	TGCGCCAGCAGCTTAGGTATAGCGGGAGGGCAAAGTGGGCAGTTCTTC	CASSLGIAGGQSGQFF
TRBD2	TRBV29-1	NA	TRBJ2-7	15	TGCAACGTTGAAGATGGTCTAGCGGGGTCCTACGAGCAGTACTTT	CNVEDGLAGSYEQYF
NA	TRBV4-2	few	TRBJ2-1	16	TGTGCCAGCAGTCACACCGGGGGACAGAGGAACAATGAGCAGTTCTTC	CASSHTGGQRNNEQFF
TRBD2	TRBV29-1	many	TRBJ2-3	13	TGCAGCGTTGGCGCGGGAGTGTACGATACGCAGTATTTT	CSVGAGVYDTQYF
NA	TRBV6-1	NA	TRBJ1-5	14	TGTGCCAGCAGTGGAGACGATAGCAATCAGCCCCAGCGTTTT	CASSGDDSNQPQRF
NA	TRBV14	NA	TRBJ1-2	14	TGTGCCAGCAACACTGACAGGTCTAACTATGGCTACACCTTC	CASNTDRSNYGYTF
NA	TRBV4-1	NA	TRBJ2-3	18	TGCGCCAGCAGCCAAGGTGGCAGCTTGGTCGCTTTCACAGATACGCAGTATTTT	CASSQGGSLVAFTDTQYF
NA	TRBV6-5	NA	TRBJ2-3	13	TGTGCCAGTAGTCTCCAGAGCACAGATACGCTATATTTT	CASSLQSTDTLYF
NA	TRBV29-1	once	TRBJ2-7	15	TGCAGCGCCATGACATGGACCGGTACTCCCTACGAGCAGTACTTC	CSAMTWTGTPYEQYF
NA	TRBV11-1	once	TRBJ2-1	16	TGTGCCATCAGAAAAAAGATGAAGGTAGGAGGGGATGAGCACTTCTTC	CAIRKKMKVGGDEHFF
NA	TRBV5-1	NA	TRBJ1-5	17	TGCGCCAGCAGCTTGGCCCGCGCCCAGCGGGTTCAACATCCCCAGCATTTT	CASSLARAQRVQHPQHF
TRBD1	TRBV4-1	NA	TRBJ2-3	16	TGCACCAGCAGCCAACTGACAGGGGGTATGTCAGATACGCAATATTTT	CTSSQLTGGMSDTQYF
NA	TRBV4-3	NA	TRBJ1-6	18	TGCGCCAGCAGGCAAGGTGGGGGCAGGGTCTCTTTCAATTCAACCCTCCACTTT	CASRQGGGRVSFNSTLHF
TRBD2	TRBV7-8	NA	TRBJ2-7	15	TGTGCCAGCAGCGTAATCGCGGGGAACCGGGGGGGGCAGTATTTC	CASSVIAGNRGGQYF
TRBD1	TRBV29-1	NA	TRBJ2-2	13	TGCAGCGTTGAAATAACAGGGGCCGGGGACCTGTTTTTT	CSVEITGAGDLFF
NA	TRBV6-1	once	TRBJ2-7	14	TGTGCCAGCCTCAGGACGGGGTTAAAATACGAGCAGTACTTC	CASLRTGLKYEQYF
NA	TRBV5-4	once	TRBJ2-7	14	TGTGCCAACAACTTGCGGGACTTTCCCTACGAGCAGTACTTC	CANNLRDFPYEQYF
NA	TRBV18	NA	TRBJ2-1	15	TGTGCCAGCTCAACGGGTTCGACCTTTGACAATGAGAAGTTCTTC	CASSTGSTFDNEKFF
NA	TRBV6-1	NA	TRBJ2-1	16	TGTGCCAGCAGTACTCAGAGGCTAGCTGGAGGCAATGAGCAGTTCTTC	CASSTQRLAGGNEQFF
NA	TRBV6-5	NA	TRBJ2-6	16	TGTACCAGCAGTTACTCCCCAACGGCTGGGGCCAACGACCTGACTTTC	CTSSYSPTAGANDLTF
NA	TRBV29-1	NA	TRBJ2-7	14	TGCAGTGTTTGTACGGCTCAAACGTCCTACGAGCAATACTTC	CSVCTAQTSYEQYF
NA	TRBV5-8	NA	TRBJ2-1	15	TGTGCCAGCAGCACCTCAGTAATGGGAGGCTATGAACAGTTCTTC	CASSTSVMGGYEQFF
TRBD2	TRBV14	few	TRBJ2-1	16	TGTGCCAGCTGTGTCGTAGCGGGATGGGTAAACAATGAGCAATTCTTC	CASCVVAGWVNNEQFF